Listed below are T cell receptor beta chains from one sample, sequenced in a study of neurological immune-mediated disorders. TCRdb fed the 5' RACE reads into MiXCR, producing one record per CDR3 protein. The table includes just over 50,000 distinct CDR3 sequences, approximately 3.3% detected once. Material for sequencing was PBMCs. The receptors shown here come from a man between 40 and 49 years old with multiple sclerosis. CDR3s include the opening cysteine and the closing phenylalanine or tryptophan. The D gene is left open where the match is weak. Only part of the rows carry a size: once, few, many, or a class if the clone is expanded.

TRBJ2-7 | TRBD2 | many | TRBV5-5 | TGTGCCAGCAGCCCGGGACTAGCGGGGGCTTACACCTACGAGCAGTACTTC | CASSPGLAGAYTYEQYF
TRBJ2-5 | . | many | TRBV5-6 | TGTGCCAGCAGCTGGGAGGGGGGAGACAACGAACAAGAGACCCAGTACTTC | CASSWEGGDNEQETQYF
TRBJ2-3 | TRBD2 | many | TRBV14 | TGTGCCAGCAGCCCCCGACTAGCGGGGTCAGATACGCAGTATTTT | CASSPRLAGSDTQYF
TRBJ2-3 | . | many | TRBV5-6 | TGTGCCAGCAGCTTGTCGAGCCTAAGAAAAGATACGCAGTATTTT | CASSLSSLRKDTQYF
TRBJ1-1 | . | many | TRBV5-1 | TGCGCCAGCAGCTTCTACGGGGGGCCGGACACTGAAGCTTTCTTT | CASSFYGGPDTEAFF
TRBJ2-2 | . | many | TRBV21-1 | TGTGCCAGAAGGGGGCGGGGGGAGCTGTTTTTT | CARRGRGELFF
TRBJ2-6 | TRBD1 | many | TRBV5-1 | TGCGCCAGCAGCTTGACGGCAGGGGGCAGTTCTGGGGCCAACGTCCTGACTTTC | CASSLTAGGSSGANVLTF
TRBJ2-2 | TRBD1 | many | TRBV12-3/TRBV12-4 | TGTGCCAGCAGCCTACCCCAGGGGGCCGGGGAGCTGTTTTTT | CASSLPQGAGELFF
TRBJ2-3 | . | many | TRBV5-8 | TGTGCCAGCAGCTTGGGCAGCAATACGCAGTATTTT | CASSLGSNTQYF
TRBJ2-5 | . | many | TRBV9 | TGTGCCAGCAGCGTCAGACAGCATAGCCGCGAGACCCAGTACTTC | CASSVRQHSRETQYF
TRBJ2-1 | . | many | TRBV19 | TGTGCCAGTAGTTCCCGTTCGGGGGATGAGCAGTTCTTC | CASSSRSGDEQFF
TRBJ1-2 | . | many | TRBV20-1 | TGCAGTGCTAGAGATGCTCACAGCCGGGGCCCCTATGGCTACACCTTC | CSARDAHSRGPYGYTF
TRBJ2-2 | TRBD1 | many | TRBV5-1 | TGCGCCAGCAGCCCCGGGACAGGGGGCACCGGGGAGCTGTTTTTT | CASSPGTGGTGELFF
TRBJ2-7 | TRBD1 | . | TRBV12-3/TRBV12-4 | TGTGCCAGCAGTTCAGTGACAGGGATCTACGAGCAGTACTTC | CASSSVTGIYEQYF
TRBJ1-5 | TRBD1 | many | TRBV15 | TGTGCCACCAGCAGTGAATTGGGACAGGGGAATCAGCCCCAGCATTTT | CATSSELGQGNQPQHF
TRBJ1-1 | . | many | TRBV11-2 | TGTGCCAGCAGCTTAGCTGAGGGTTTTGAAGCTTTCTTT | CASSLAEGFEAFF
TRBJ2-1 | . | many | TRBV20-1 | TGCAGTGCCAACCAGCCTCGGGGCAACGGTGGATACAATGAGCAGTTCTTC | CSANQPRGNGGYNEQFF
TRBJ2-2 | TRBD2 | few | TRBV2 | TGTGCCAGCACGGGAGGGGCTACCGGGGAGCTGTTTTTT | CASTGGATGELFF